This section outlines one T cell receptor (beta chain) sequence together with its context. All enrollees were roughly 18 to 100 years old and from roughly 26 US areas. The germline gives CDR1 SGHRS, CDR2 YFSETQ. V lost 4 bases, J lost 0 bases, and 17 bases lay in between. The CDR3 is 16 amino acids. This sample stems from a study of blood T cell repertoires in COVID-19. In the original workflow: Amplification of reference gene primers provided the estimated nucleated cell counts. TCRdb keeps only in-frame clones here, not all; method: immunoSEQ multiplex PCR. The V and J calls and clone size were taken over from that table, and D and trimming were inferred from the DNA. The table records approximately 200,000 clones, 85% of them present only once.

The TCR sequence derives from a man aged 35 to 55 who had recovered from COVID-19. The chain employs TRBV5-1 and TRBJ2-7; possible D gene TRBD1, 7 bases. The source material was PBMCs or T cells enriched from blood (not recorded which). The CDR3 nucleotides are TGCGCCAGCAGCCGGGGGCACAGGGACAGCTCCTACGAGCAGTACTTC. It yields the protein CASSRGHRDSSYEQYF. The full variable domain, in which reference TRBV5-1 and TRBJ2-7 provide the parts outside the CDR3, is KAGVTQTPRYLIKTRGQQVTLSCSPISGHRSVSWYQQTPGQGLQFLFEYFSETQRNKGNFPGRFSGRQFSNSRSEMNVSTLELGDSALYLCASSRGHRDSSYEQYFGPGTRLTVT.